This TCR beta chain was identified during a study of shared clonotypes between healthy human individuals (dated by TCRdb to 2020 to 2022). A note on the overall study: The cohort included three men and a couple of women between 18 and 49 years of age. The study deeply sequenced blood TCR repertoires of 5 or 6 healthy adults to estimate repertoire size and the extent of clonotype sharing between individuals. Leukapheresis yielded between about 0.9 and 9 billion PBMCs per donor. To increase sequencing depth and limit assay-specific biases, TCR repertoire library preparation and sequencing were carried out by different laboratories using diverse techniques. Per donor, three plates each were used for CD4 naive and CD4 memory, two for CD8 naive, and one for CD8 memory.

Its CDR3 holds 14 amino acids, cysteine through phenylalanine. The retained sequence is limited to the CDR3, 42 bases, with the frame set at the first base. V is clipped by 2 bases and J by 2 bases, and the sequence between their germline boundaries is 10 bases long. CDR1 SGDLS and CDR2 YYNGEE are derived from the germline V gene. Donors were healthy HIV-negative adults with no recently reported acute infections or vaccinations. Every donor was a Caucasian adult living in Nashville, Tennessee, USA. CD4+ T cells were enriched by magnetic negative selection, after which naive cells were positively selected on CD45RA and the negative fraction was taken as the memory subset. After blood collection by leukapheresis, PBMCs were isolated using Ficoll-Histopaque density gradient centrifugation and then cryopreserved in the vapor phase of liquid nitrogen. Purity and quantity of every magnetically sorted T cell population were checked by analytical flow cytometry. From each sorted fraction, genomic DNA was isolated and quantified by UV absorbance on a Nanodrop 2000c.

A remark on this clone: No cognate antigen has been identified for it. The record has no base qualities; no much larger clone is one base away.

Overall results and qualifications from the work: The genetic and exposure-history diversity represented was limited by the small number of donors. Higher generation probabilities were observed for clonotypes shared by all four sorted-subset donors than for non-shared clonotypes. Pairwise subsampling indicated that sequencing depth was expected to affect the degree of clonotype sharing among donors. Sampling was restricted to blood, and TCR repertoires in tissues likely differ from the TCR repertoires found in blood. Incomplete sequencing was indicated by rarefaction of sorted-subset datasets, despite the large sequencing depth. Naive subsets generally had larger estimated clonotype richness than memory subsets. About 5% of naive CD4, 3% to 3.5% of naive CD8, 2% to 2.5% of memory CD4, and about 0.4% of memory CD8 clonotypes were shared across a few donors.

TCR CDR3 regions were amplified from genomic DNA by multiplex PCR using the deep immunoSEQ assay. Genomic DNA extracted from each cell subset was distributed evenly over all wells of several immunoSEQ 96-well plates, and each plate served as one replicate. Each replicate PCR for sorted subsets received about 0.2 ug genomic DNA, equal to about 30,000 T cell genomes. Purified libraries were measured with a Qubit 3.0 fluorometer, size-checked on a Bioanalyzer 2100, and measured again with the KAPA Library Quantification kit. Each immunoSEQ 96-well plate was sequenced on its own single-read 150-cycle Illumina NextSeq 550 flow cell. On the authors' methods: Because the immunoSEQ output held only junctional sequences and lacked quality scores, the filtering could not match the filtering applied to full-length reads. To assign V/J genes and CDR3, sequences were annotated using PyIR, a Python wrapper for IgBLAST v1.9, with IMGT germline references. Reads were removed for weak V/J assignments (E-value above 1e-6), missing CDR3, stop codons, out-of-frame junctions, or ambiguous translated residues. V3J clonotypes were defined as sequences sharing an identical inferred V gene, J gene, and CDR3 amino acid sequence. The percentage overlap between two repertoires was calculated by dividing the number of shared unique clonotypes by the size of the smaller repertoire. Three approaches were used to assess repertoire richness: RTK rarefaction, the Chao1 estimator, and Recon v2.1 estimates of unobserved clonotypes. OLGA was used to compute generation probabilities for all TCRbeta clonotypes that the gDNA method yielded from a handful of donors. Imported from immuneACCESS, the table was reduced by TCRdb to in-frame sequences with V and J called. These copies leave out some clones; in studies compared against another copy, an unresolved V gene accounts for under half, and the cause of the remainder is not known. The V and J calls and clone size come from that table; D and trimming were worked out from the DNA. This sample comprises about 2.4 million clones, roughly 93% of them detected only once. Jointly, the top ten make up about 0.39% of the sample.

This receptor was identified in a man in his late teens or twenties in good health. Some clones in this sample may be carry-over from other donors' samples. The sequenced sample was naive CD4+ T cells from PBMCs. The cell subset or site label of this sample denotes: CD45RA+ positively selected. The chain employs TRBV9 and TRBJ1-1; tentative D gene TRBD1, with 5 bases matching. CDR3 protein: CASSVGDSNTEAFF. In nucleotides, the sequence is TGTGCCAGCAGCGTTGGTGACAGCAACACTGAAGCTTTCTTT.